Listed below are T cell receptor beta chains from one sample, sequenced in a study of T cell responses to AZD1222 COVID-19 vaccine. Here immunoSEQ multiplex PCR was the method, and the copy in TCRdb shows in-frame clones only, minus some. This table has fewer than 100,000 clones, 85% to 90% appearing once. The sequencing used peripheral blood, collected 28 days after the second AZD1222 dose. These receptors were collected from an adult who received the AZD1222 COVID-19 vaccine. Both conserved end residues are part of each CDR3. Fields, in order: clone size, J gene, V gene, D gene, CDR3 DNA, CDR3 protein. D genes are given only for firm matches. Size is stated for part of the rows, as once, few or many counts, or as a class when the clone is expanded.

.	TRBJ1-1	TRBV4-1	.	TGCGCCAGCAGCGGTGTTTGGGGCATGAACACTGAAGCTTTCTTT	CASSGVWGMNTEAFF
.	TRBJ1-4	TRBV18	.	TGTGCCAGCTCAGGCACCAGGACTAATGAAAAACTGTTTTTT	CASSGTRTNEKLFF
.	TRBJ2-7	TRBV3-1/TRBV3-2	TRBD2	TGTGCCAGCAGCCAGCTGGCTAGCGGGCGTGCAAGCGAGCAGTACTTC	CASSQLASGRASEQYF
.	TRBJ1-4	TRBV6-5	.	TGTGCCAGCAGTTCCGACTTGTACAATGAAAAACTGTTTTTT	CASSSDLYNEKLFF
few	TRBJ2-5	TRBV5-1	.	TGCGCCAGCAGCTTGGTAGAGAGCGGCCAAGAGACCCAGTACTTC	CASSLVESGQETQYF
.	TRBJ2-1	TRBV6-5	TRBD1	TGTGCCAGCAGTTGGGAGACAGGGATCAATGAGCAGTTCTTC	CASSWETGINEQFF
medium-sized	TRBJ2-1	TRBV10-3	.	TGTGCCACCACGAACTATAGCTTTTCGGAGGATGAGCAGTTCTTC	CATTNYSFSEDEQFF
.	TRBJ1-4	TRBV5-4	TRBD1	TGTGCCAGCAGCTTGGTAGCCGGGACAGGGAATGAAAAACTGTTTTTT	CASSLVAGTGNEKLFF
.	TRBJ1-2	TRBV4-1	TRBD1	TGCGCCAGCAGCCAGACGACAGGGGCTAACTATGGCTACACCTTC	CASSQTTGANYGYTF
few	TRBJ1-2	TRBV29-1	.	TGCAGCGTTGGCAGGGGCTATGGCTACACCTTC	CSVGRGYGYTF
.	TRBJ1-1	TRBV5-1	TRBD1	TGCGCCAGCAGCGGAGGACAGGGGCCGAACACTGAAGCTTTCTTT	CASSGGQGPNTEAFF
.	TRBJ2-1	TRBV27	.	TGTGCCAACATCCACGGGAGCGGTTATGAGCAGTTCTTC	CANIHGSGYEQFF
.	TRBJ1-3	TRBV5-6	TRBD1	TGTGCCAGCAGCTCTAGGGGACAGGGGGCTGGAAACACCATATATTTT	CASSSRGQGAGNTIYF
.	TRBJ1-6	TRBV6-5	TRBD1	TGTGCCAGCAGGCAGAGACAGGGGGTCAATTCACCCCTCCACTTT	CASRQRQGVNSPLHF
once	TRBJ2-1	TRBV11-3	.	TGTGCCAGCAGCTTAGGAGGGTGGGACGTCAATGAGCAGTTCTTC	CASSLGGWDVNEQFF
.	TRBJ2-7	TRBV27	TRBD2	TGTGCCAGCAGTCCCGGCGCGGGAGAACCTAAGGAGCAGTACTTC	CASSPGAGEPKEQYF
.	TRBJ2-2	TRBV30	.	TGTGCCTGGAGTGTACGGCAGCGCACCGGGGAGCTGTTTTTT	CAWSVRQRTGELFF
many	TRBJ2-1	TRBV19	.	TGTGCCAGTAGTATAGTCTCGTGGAGTTACAATGAGCAGTTCTTC	CASSIVSWSYNEQFF
once	TRBJ1-3	TRBV9	.	TGTGCCAGCAGCGTAGGGATCTCTGGAAACACCATATATTTT	CASSVGISGNTIYF
.	TRBJ2-7	TRBV18	TRBD1	TGTGCCAGCTCACCACCGGGACAGGTCTACGAGCAGTACTTC	CASSPPGQVYEQYF
once	TRBJ1-5	TRBV7-8	.	TGTGCCAGCAGCTTAGCGCCAGGATTTGGCAATCAGCCCCAGCATTTT	CASSLAPGFGNQPQHF
.	TRBJ2-1	TRBV30	TRBD2	TGTGCCTGGAGTATAGGACTAGCGGGAGGTGGTAATGAGCAGTTCTTC	CAWSIGLAGGGNEQFF
.	TRBJ2-2	TRBV5-1	.	TGCGCCAGCAGCGGGGGGAAACTCACCGGGGAGCTGTTTTTT	CASSGGKLTGELFF
.	TRBJ2-5	TRBV28	.	TGTGCCAGCAGTTTAAGTAAGGGGCGAGAGACCCAGTACTTC	CASSLSKGRETQYF
.	TRBJ1-5	TRBV19	TRBD1	TGTGCCAGTAGTATCCGCGGACAGGGTCTAAATCAGCCCCAGCATTTT	CASSIRGQGLNQPQHF
.	TRBJ2-2	TRBV6-5	.	TGTGCCAGCAGTTACTCGGCGGGGTACACCGGGGAGCTGTTTTTT	CASSYSAGYTGELFF
.	TRBJ2-1	TRBV6-6	.	TGTGCCAGCATACGAGGGAGCTCCTACAATGAGCAGTTCTTC	CASIRGSSYNEQFF